The 29 T cell receptor beta chains presented below share a single source sample, sequenced in a study of CD8 T cells in Susac syndrome. When the RNA was reverse transcribed, random hexamers were used with an input of about 0.45 to 1 ug. TCRdb reprocessed the immunoSEQ multiplex PCR reads via MiXCR and lists one record per CDR3 protein. The sample has 100,000 to 150,000 distinct CDR3 sequences, about 95% seen once. The sample consisted of CD4+ T cells from PBMCs. The source is a human donor in good health.

The chain carries TRBV3-1 and TRBJ2-1; 9 bases match TRBD2. CDR1 is LGHDT, CDR2 YNNKEL, per germline (reference sequence). The ends lost 4 bases at V and 2 bases at J; junction bases unmatched: 9. The CDR3 runs 17 residues. CDR3 in DNA: TGTGCCAGCAGCCGAAAGGGGACTAGCCTCACCTACAATGAGCAGTTCTTC. Translating gives CASSRKGTSLTYNEQFF.

The CDR3 coding sequence is TGTGCCAGCAGCCCTAGACTAGCGGGAGCCGGCGGGGAGCTGTTTTTT. As protein: CASSPRLAGAGGELFF. This sequence joins TRBV5-4 and TRBJ2-2; TRBD2 matches at 12 bases. V lost 4 bases and J lost 7; bases outside the gene matches: 8. This CDR3 has 16 amino acids. CDR1 is SGHNT and CDR2 is YYREEE in the germline V gene (reference sequence).

The rearrangement joins TRBV30 to TRBJ1-3; no definite D call. Germline V gene lookup returns CDR1 GTSNPN and CDR2 SVGIG (reference sequence). The CDR3 sequence is 16 residues long. The germline V and J ends were trimmed by 4 bases and 0 bases, with 16 bases remaining between them. As DNA, the CDR3 is TGTGCCTGGACTAGGAAGGAGGCCAACTCTGGAAACACCATATATTTT. As protein: CAWTRKEANSGNTIYF.

The J gene is TRBJ2-2, the V gene TRBV4-1, with TRBD2 matching over 15 bases. V dropped 5 bases and J dropped 6; count of bases not matched to a gene: 1. The CDR3 has 15 residues. Germline loops: CDR1 MGHRA, CDR2 YSYEKL. The CDR3 loop is CASSWTSGRAGELFF. The CDR3 nucleotides read TGCGCCAGCAGCTGGACTAGCGGGAGGGCCGGGGAGCTGTTTTTT.

This rearrangement joins TRBV3-1 to TRBJ2-1, with 9 bases fitting TRBD2. The CDR3 is made up of 14 amino acids. Trimming cost V 6 bases and J 4 bases; bases outside gene matches: 4. The germline CDR1 and CDR2 sequences are LGHDT and YNNKEL (reference sequence). CDR3 loop: CASRPTSGYNEQFF. The CDR3 DNA reads as TGTGCCAGCAGACCCACTAGCGGGTACAATGAGCAGTTCTTC.

The V call is TRBV19, the J call TRBJ1-1; D gene unclear. This CDR3 is 14 amino acids long. Per the germline V gene, CDR1 is LNHDA and CDR2 is SQIVND (reference sequence). V was cut by 3 bases and J by 0 bases, with 8 bases left in between. The CDR3 reads CASSIGSVNTEAFF. The CDR3 DNA sequence: TGTGCCAGTAGTATCGGTTCGGTGAACACTGAAGCTTTCTTT. The full variable domain, its missing parts supplied by reference TRBV19 and TRBJ1-1, is DGGITQSPKYLFRKEGQNVTLSCEQNLNHDAMYWYRQDPGQGLRLIYYSQIVNDFQKGDIAEGYSVSREKKESFPLTVTSAQKNPTAFYLCASSIGSVNTEAFFGQGTRLTVV.

V is TRBV5-1 and J is TRBJ2-1; D might be TRBD2 (6 bases). Germline CDR1 is SGHRS and CDR2 is YFSETQ. This CDR3 has 14 amino acids. V lost 5 bases, J lost 9 bases, and 18 bases lay in between. The CDR3 loop reads CASRNPSGGGEQFF. The CDR3 nucleotides are TGCGCCAGCAGGAATCCTAGTGGGGGAGGTGAGCAGTTCTTC.

V gene TRBV2 combines with J gene TRBJ1-4, with TRBD1 identical over 7 bases. V gave up 5 bases and J gave up 5 bases; unmatched junction bases: 8. Germline V lookup: CDR1 SNHLY, CDR2 FYNNEI. There are 15 residues in the CDR3. CDR3 region: CASSQTGLENEKLFF. The CDR3 DNA is TGTGCCAGCAGTCAGACAGGGTTGGAGAATGAAAAACTGTTTTTT.

The V gene is TRBV12-3 or TRBV12-4, the J gene TRBJ2-6; 8 bases map to TRBD1. This CDR3 has 15 amino acids. Trimming took 6 bases from V and 0 from J; bases not matched to a gene: 1. CDR3: CASRTGDSGANVLTF. CDR3 coding DNA: TGTGCCAGCAGGACAGGGGACTCTGGGGCCAACGTCCTGACTTTC.

With respect to this clonotype: One junction end disagrees with the germline gene, perhaps due to a read error. The V and J genes are TRBV25-1 and TRBJ1-1; a possible D gene is TRBD1 (5 bases). The CDR3 covers 13 residues. Germline V CDR1 and CDR2: MGHDK, SYGVNS. The CDR3 bases are TGTGCCAGCAGTGAAGAGGGACGGGGAAGAGTAATCTTT. Translating gives CASSEEGRGRVIF.

The chain has TRBV6-6 and TRBJ2-2, with unresolved D. The CDR3 length is 15 residues. V lost 2 bases and J 8 bases, leaving 15 bases between the germline ends. From germline, CDR1 is MNHNY and CDR2 SVGAGI (reference sequence). CDR3 DNA: TGTGCCAGCAGTTACGACGCCGTAGGTTCTGGGGAGCTGTTTTTT. Protein: CASSYDAVGSGELFF.

This sequence joins TRBV24-1 and TRBJ2-1, with 7 bases matching TRBD1. The germline V gene has CDR1 KGHDR and CDR2 SFDVKD. J gave up 2 bases and V 5 bases, and 5 bases lay outside the gene matches. This CDR3 has 15 amino acids. The CDR3 region is CATSAQGPAYNEQFF. In DNA form, the CDR3 reads TGTGCCACCAGTGCACAGGGGCCTGCCTACAATGAGCAGTTCTTC.

Note on this clonotype: At one of its ends the junction is not consistent with the germline gene, which may arise from a read error. This rearrangement joins TRBV6-1 to TRBJ1-2; D unclear. This CDR3 contains 13 residues. Germline CDR1 MNHNS, CDR2 SASEGT. The DNA of the CDR3 is TGTGCCAGCAGCGAAGCAGGCCGTGGTGGCTACACCTTC. Protein: CASSEAGRGGYTF.

This sequence joins TRBV19 and TRBJ1-2; no clear D. The CDR3 is made up of 13 amino acids. Germline lookup yields CDR1 LNHDA and CDR2 SQIVND (reference sequence). V lost 1 base, J lost 0 bases, and 3 bases lay in between. The chain's CDR3 is CASSIGTNYGYTF. DNA of the CDR3: TGTGCCAGTAGTATAGGGACTAACTATGGCTACACCTTC.

In its sample, this clonotype was seen once. A junction boundary mismatches the germline segment, possibly from a read error. J is TRBJ2-1 and V is TRBV18, with 8 bases fitting TRBD2. The CDR3 has 14 amino acids. In germline, CDR1 is KGHSH, CDR2 LQKENI. The CDR3 loop is CASSPQREWNEQFF. The CDR3 nucleotides read TGTGCCAGCTCTCCACAGCGGGAGTGGAATGAGCAGTTCTTC. Drawing the rest from reference TRBV18 and TRBJ2-1, the complete variable domain is NAGVMQNPRHLVRRRGQEARLRCSPMKGHSHVYWYRQLPEEGLKFMVYLQKENIIDESGMPKERFSAEFPKEGPSILRIQQVVRGDSAAYFCASSPQREWNEQFFGPGTRLTVL.

J is TRBJ1-5 and V is TRBV29-1; D remains ambiguous. The V gene's germline CDR1 is SQVTM and CDR2 ANQGSEA. Trimming left V 2 bases short and J 4 bases short, with 9 bases between. The CDR3 contains 13 residues. This chain's CDR3 is CSVELGSNQPQHF. For the CDR3, the DNA is TGCAGCGTTGAACTGGGGTCTAATCAGCCCCAGCATTTT. Full variable domain (outside the CDR3, taken from reference TRBV29-1 and TRBJ1-5): SAVISQKPSRDICQRGTSLTIQCQVDSQVTMMFWYRQQPGQSLTLIATANQGSEATYESGFVIDKFPISRPNLTFSTLTVSNMSPEDSSIYLCSVELGSNQPQHFGDGTRLSIL.

The chain couples TRBV7-2 to TRBJ2-7; perhaps TRBD1 as D (6 bases). Between the trimmed V and J ends, which lost 5 bases and 3 bases, there was a span of 11 bases. The CDR3 contains 13 residues. Germline V gene data show CDR1 as SGHTA and CDR2 as FQGNSA. DNA for the CDR3: TGTGCCAGCAGCCAAGGGACACGCTACGAGCAGTACTTC. It is translated as CASSQGTRYEQYF. The entire variable domain, with the rest obtained from reference TRBV7-2 and TRBJ2-7, is as follows: GAGVSQSPSNKVTEKGKDVELRCDPISGHTALYWYRQSLGQGLEFLIYFQGNSAPDKSGLPSDRFSAERTGGSVSTLTIQRTQQEDSAVYLCASSQGTRYEQYFGPGTRLTVT.

The J gene is TRBJ2-5, the V gene TRBV2; D is uncertain. The CDR3 sequence is 14 residues long. Germline loops: CDR1 SNHLY, CDR2 FYNNEI. V was clipped by 4 bases and J by 2 bases, with 11 bases between them. This CDR3 reads CASSASRSQETQYF. CDR3 DNA: TGTGCCAGCAGTGCAAGCAGATCACAAGAGACCCAGTACTTC.

This clonotype was seen just once. The rearrangement uses TRBV6-5 and TRBJ1-3; no clear D. The germline V gene has CDR1 MNHEY and CDR2 SVGAGI. The CDR3 is 15 amino acids. Trimming removed 5 bases at V and 1 base at J, with 12 bases between. CDR3 bases: TGTGCCAGCAGTCGGTCAATAAGTTCTGGAAACACCATATATTTT. Translation: CASSRSISSGNTIYF.

In its sample, this clonotype was seen once. The V call is TRBV20-1, the J call TRBJ2-3, with 9 positions matching TRBD2. Germline CDR1 is DFQATT and CDR2 is SNEGSKA (reference sequence). The CDR3 consists of 15 residues. J gave up 5 bases and V 2 bases, and 8 bases lay outside the gene matches. The CDR3, as DNA: TGCAGTGCTAGACCGCGCGGGAGGGCCGAAGATACGCAGTATTTT. Amino acids: CSARPRGRAEDTQYF.

The rearrangement uses TRBV20-1 and TRBJ1-2; D may be TRBD1 (5 bases). CDR1 is DFQATT, CDR2 SNEGSKA, per germline (reference sequence). The CDR3 has 11 residues. Trimming cost V 6 bases and J 5 bases, with 10 bases left between them. The CDR3 loop is CSADRLYGYTF. In DNA form, the CDR3 reads TGCAGTGCAGACAGATTATATGGCTACACCTTC.

The chain combines TRBV12-3 or TRBV12-4 with TRBJ1-4, with D perhaps matching TRBD1 (6 bases). Trimming removed 1 base from V and 3 bases from J, with 12 bases in between. This CDR3 is 16 amino acids long. The CDR3 coding sequence is TGTGCCAGCAGTTTAGGGACAGCAGGAGCTAATGAAAAACTGTTTTTT. Protein product: CASSLGTAGANEKLFF.

This chain uses TRBV3-1 with TRBJ2-7; D call uncertain. Trimming removed 1 base at V and 1 base at J, with 11 bases between. Germline lookup yields CDR1 LGHDT and CDR2 YNNKEL (reference sequence). CDR3 length equals 15 residues. Here the CDR3 reads CASSQVGPSSYEQYF. The CDR3 DNA sequence: TGTGCCAGCAGCCAAGTTGGGCCTTCTTCCTACGAGCAGTACTTC.

CDR3 amino acids: CSASRSVATNEKLFF. The CDR3 DNA follows: TGCAGTGCTAGTCGGTCGGTTGCAACTAATGAAAAACTGTTTTTT. This chain links TRBV20-1 with TRBJ1-4; no clear D gene. Germline loops: CDR1 DFQATT, CDR2 SNEGSKA (reference sequence). The CDR3 is made up of 15 amino acids. V dropped 3 bases and J dropped 0 bases, with 11 bases sitting between them.

The chain joins TRBV20-1 to TRBJ2-1; D gene unclear. Germline V gives CDR1 DFQATT, CDR2 SNEGSKA (reference sequence). The V end lost 0 bases, the J end lost 10 bases, and 16 bases lay between the germline ends. The CDR3 consists of 14 residues. CDR3 bases: TGCAGTGCTAGAGACCCTAGGTTGACGCTCGAGCAGTTCTTC. It codes for CSARDPRLTLEQFF.

The J gene is TRBJ1-1, the V gene TRBV5-1; tentatively, D is TRBD1 (6 bases). CDR3 length: 14 residues. V shed 2 bases and J shed 5 bases, with 13 bases lying between them. Looked up from germline, CDR1 is SGHRS and CDR2 is YFSETQ. The CDR3 bases are TGCGCCAGCAGCTTCCAAGGGGGGAGGACTGAAGCTTTCTTT. Protein: CASSFQGGRTEAFF.

V gene TRBV11-2 combines with J gene TRBJ1-2; no reliable D call. CDR1 is SGHAT, CDR2 FQNNGV, per germline. The CDR3 sequence is 12 residues long. Trimming removed 5 bases at V and 4 bases at J, with 8 bases between. Written as DNA, the CDR3 is TGTGCCAGCAGCCTTAGCCTCTATGGCTACACCTTC. Translating gives CASSLSLYGYTF.

The genes are TRBV18 and TRBJ2-3; a possible D gene is TRBD1 (6 bases). The CDR3 loop spans 17 amino acids. Germline CDR1 reads KGHSH; CDR2 reads LQKENI. The V gene lost 6 bases and the J gene lost 0 bases, with 19 bases spanning the gap. CDR3 nucleotide sequence: TGTGCCAGCTCTCCCGGGACACGAGACCCTAGCACAGATACGCAGTATTTT. Amino acid sequence: CASSPGTRDPSTDTQYF.

This chain links TRBV20-1 with TRBJ2-5; no firm D call. The CDR3 is 13 residues long. Trimming removed 0 bases from V and 4 bases from J, with 9 bases in between. Looked up from germline, CDR1 is DFQATT and CDR2 is SNEGSKA (reference sequence). The CDR3 loop is CSARETVRETQYF. The CDR3 DNA sequence: TGCAGTGCTAGAGAGACCGTCAGAGAGACCCAGTACTTC.